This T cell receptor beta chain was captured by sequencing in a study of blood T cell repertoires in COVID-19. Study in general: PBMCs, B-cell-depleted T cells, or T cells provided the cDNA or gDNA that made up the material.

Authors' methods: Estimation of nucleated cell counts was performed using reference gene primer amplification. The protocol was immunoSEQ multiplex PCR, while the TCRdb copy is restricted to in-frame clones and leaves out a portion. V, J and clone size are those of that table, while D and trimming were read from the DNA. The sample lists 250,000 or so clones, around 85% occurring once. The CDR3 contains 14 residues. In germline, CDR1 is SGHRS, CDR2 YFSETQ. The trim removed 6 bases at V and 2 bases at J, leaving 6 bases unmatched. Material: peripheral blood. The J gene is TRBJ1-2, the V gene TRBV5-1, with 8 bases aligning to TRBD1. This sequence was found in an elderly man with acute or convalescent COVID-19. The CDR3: CASKWTGWNYGYTF. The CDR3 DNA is TGCGCCAGCAAATGGACAGGGTGGAACTATGGCTACACCTTC.